The 21 T cell receptor beta chains below were found in one sample sequenced in a study of early T cells in non-severe SARS-CoV-2 infection (dated by TCRdb to about 2021). The protocol used for the library was 5' RACE. Sequencing was performed on a NextSeq 500. TCRdb itself trimmed the public reads at Q25 with fastp, ran MiXCR and retained productive beta chains. Every entry covers one CDR3 protein and lists the most common genes and DNA from its rows. This sample holds tens of thousands of distinct CDR3 sequences; over 7.5% were observed only once. Jointly, the top ten make up roughly a tenth of the sample. The sequencing input was whole blood. All receptors come from an adult who was a healthcare worker with PCR-confirmed SARS-CoV-2 infection or an uninfected control (not recorded which).

This clonotype was recorded many times. The chain joins TRBV7-9 to TRBJ2-4, with 7 positions matching TRBD2. V lost 7 bases, J lost 1 base, and 7 bases stayed unmatched. The germline CDR1 and CDR2 sequences are SEHNR and FQNEAQ (reference sequence). The length of the CDR3 is 15 residues. The CDR3 DNA follows: TGTGCCAGCACCCACGTCGGGGGGGCCAAAAACATTCAGTACTTC. Translated, it gives CASTHVGGAKNIQYF.

The chain has TRBV7-9 and TRBJ2-5, with D possibly matching TRBD2 (6 bases). The germline gives CDR1 SEHNR, CDR2 FQNEAQ (reference sequence). The CDR3 has 14 residues. V lost 3 bases and J 4 bases, leaving 12 bases between the germline ends. The CDR3 protein is CASSFSLGGETQYF. The CDR3 DNA sequence: TGTGCCAGCAGCTTTTCCCTCGGGGGAGAGACCCAGTACTTC.

The genes are TRBV5-6 and TRBJ2-7; 7 bases line up with TRBD1. V lost 4 bases, J lost 4 bases, and 11 bases stayed unmatched. From germline, CDR1 is SGHDT and CDR2 YYEEEE. The CDR3 is 15 residues long. The DNA of the CDR3 is TGTGCCAGCAGCACGCCGGGACAGCCTGAATACGAGCAGTACTTC. Its protein is CASSTPGQPEYEQYF.

This clonotype was found a few times. The chain has TRBV19 and TRBJ2-3; D is unclear. The germline CDR1 and CDR2 sequences are LNHDA and SQIVND (reference sequence). V was cut by 6 bases and J by 3 bases, with 10 bases left in between. This CDR3 has 13 amino acids. Here the CDR3 reads CASSPVSTDTQYF. In DNA, the CDR3 is TGTGCCAGTAGCCCCGTCAGTACAGATACGCAGTATTTT. The complete variable domain, with remaining parts taken from reference TRBV19 and TRBJ2-3, reads DGGITQSPKYLFRKEGQNVTLSCEQNLNHDAMYWYRQDPGQGLRLIYYSQIVNDFQKGDIAEGYSVSREKKESFPLTVTSAQKNPTAFYLCASSPVSTDTQYFGPGTRLTVL.

This clonotype has ten or more counts. The chain combines TRBV10-3 with TRBJ2-3; D is tentatively TRBD1 or TRBD2 (5 bases each). The CDR3 has 13 residues. The ends were cut back, 7 bases at V and 8 bases at J, with 16 bases in the middle. The germline gives CDR1 ENHRY, CDR2 SYGVKD. The CDR3 protein is CAITSREGRTQYF. CDR3 DNA sequence: TGTGCCATCACCTCAAGAGAGGGGCGTACGCAGTATTTT.

The V call is TRBV6-2 or TRBV6-3, the J call TRBJ2-1, with D possibly TRBD2 on 5 matching bases. In germline, CDR1 is MNHEY, CDR2 SVGEGT. The ends were cut back, 6 bases at V and 7 bases at J, with 19 bases in the middle. The CDR3 covers 15 residues. CDR3 nucleotides: TGTGCCAGCAGGAGCGAGGGCGGCAGGTGGAATGAGCAGTTCTTC. Translating gives CASRSEGGRWNEQFF.

This clonotype was counted between two and nine times. The chain employs TRBV20-1 and TRBJ2-1; TRBD2 matches at 8 bases. The CDR3 extends over 13 amino acids. CDR1 and CDR2 (germline): DFQATT, SNEGSKA (reference sequence). V lost 7 bases to trimming and J lost 10 bases; unmatched junction nucleotides: 12. The CDR3 sequence is CSVLLAGRIEQFF. The CDR3 nucleotides are TGCAGTGTACTGCTAGCGGGCAGGATCGAGCAGTTCTTC.

At least ten counts were recorded for this clonotype. The V call is TRBV14, the J call TRBJ1-1; TRBD1 matches at 7 bases. The CDR3 runs 15 residues. V dropped 0 bases and J dropped 0; count of bases not matched to a gene: 1. In germline, CDR1 is SGHDN, CDR2 FVKESK. CDR3 residues: CASSQEGTVNTEAFF. The CDR3, as DNA: TGTGCCAGCAGCCAAGAAGGGACAGTGAACACTGAAGCTTTCTTT.

This clonotype came up many times. The chain employs TRBV20-1 and TRBJ1-2, with D possibly being TRBD1 (6 bases). The V gene's germline CDR1 is DFQATT and CDR2 SNEGSKA (reference sequence). The CDR3 spans 15 residues. V was clipped by 0 bases and J by 6 bases, with 17 bases between them. CDR3 amino acids: CSARDPQGPLDGYTF. Written as DNA, the CDR3 is TGCAGTGCTAGAGATCCACAGGGCCCCTTGGATGGCTACACCTTC.

This clonotype was counted ten times or more. The CDR3 spells CSAQDRGHEQYF. CDR3 DNA: TGCAGTGCGCAGGACAGGGGCCACGAGCAGTACTTC. The J gene is TRBJ2-7, the V gene TRBV20-1, with 9 bases identical to TRBD1. The V gene end was trimmed by 6 bases and the J gene end by 5 bases; junction bases not matched to a gene: 5. CDR1 is DFQATT and CDR2 is SNEGSKA in the germline V gene (reference sequence). This CDR3 is built from 12 residues.

The gene calls are TRBV6-6 and TRBJ2-7; TRBD1 matches 9 bases. This CDR3 is 16 amino acids long. Losses at the gene ends were 7 bases for V and 2 bases for J; bases not matched to a gene: 12. Germline CDR1 MNHNY, CDR2 SVGAGI (reference sequence). The CDR3 coding sequence is TGTGCCAGCACCAACACACAGGGGGCGTCCCCCTACGAGCAGTACTTC. Encoded protein: CASTNTQGASPYEQYF.

This clonotype was counted ten times or more. The rearrangement joins TRBV5-6 to TRBJ1-5; TRBD1 aligns across 10 bases. The CDR3 spans 14 residues. Trimming cost V 4 bases and J 6 bases; bases outside gene matches: 4. Per the germline V gene, CDR1 is SGHDT and CDR2 is YYEEEE. CDR3 sequence reads: CASSGWTGGQPQHF. The CDR3 DNA is TGTGCCAGCAGCGGATGGACAGGGGGTCAGCCCCAGCATTTT.

CDR3 nucleotides: TGTGCCACCAGTGATTCGGGCCTGGCCAGGCAGTATTTT. It is translated as CATSDSGLARQYF. This chain connects TRBV24-1 to TRBJ2-3; D uncertain. The length of the CDR3 is 13 residues. Germline V lookup: CDR1 KGHDR, CDR2 SFDVKD. V was trimmed by 2 bases and J by 11 bases, leaving 13 bases between them.

As to this clonotype: This could be a read error, since a much larger clone is one nucleotide away. This chain links TRBV7-9 with TRBJ1-2, with TRBD1 identical over 7 bases. CDR3 length: 14 amino acids. Germline V gene sequence: CDR1 SEHNR, CDR2 FQNEAQ (reference sequence). The CDR3: CVSTPGQINYGYTF. The CDR3 DNA follows: TGTGTCAGTACCCCGGGACAGATAAACTATGGCTACACCTTC.

At least ten counts were recorded for this clonotype. The chain employs TRBV2 and TRBJ1-5; 8 positions match TRBD1. V shed 6 bases and J 0 bases; nucleotides not matched to a gene: 10. Germline CDR1 reads SNHLY; CDR2 reads FYNNEI. The CDR3 totals 17 residues. For the CDR3, the DNA is TGTGCCAGCAGAGAGACAGGGGTATTTTATAGCAATCAGCCCCAGCATTTT. Residues: CASRETGVFYSNQPQHF.

This clonotype came up a few times. The rearrangement joins TRBV5-4 to TRBJ2-3, with 7 bases identical to TRBD1. This CDR3 region has 17 residues. Germline V gives CDR1 SGHNT, CDR2 YYREEE (reference sequence). Unmatched junction bases numbered 18, after V lost 10 bases and J lost 1 base. The CDR3: CAVPGTEVGFGTDTQYF. The CDR3 DNA is TGTGCCGTACCCGGGACAGAGGTCGGTTTCGGCACAGATACGCAGTATTTT.

This chain joins TRBV2 and TRBJ2-2; D unresolved. This CDR3 spans 14 amino acids. V gave up 5 bases and J gave up 0 bases, with 7 bases separating them. The germline CDR1 and CDR2 sequences are SNHLY and FYNNEI. CDR3 loop: CASSILPNTGELFF. The CDR3 nucleotides read TGTGCCAGCAGTATTCTGCCGAACACCGGGGAGCTGTTTTTT.

This clonotype has at least ten counts. The V call is TRBV7-9, the J call TRBJ2-3; 8 bases are a match to TRBD2. CDR1 is SEHNR, CDR2 FQNEAQ, per germline (reference sequence). V lost 5 bases, J lost 0 bases, and 16 bases stayed unmatched. This CDR3 region has 19 residues. The CDR3: CASSRAPGGAVTSTDTQYF. The CDR3 DNA reads as TGTGCCAGCAGCCGGGCTCCGGGGGGGGCGGTGACTAGCACAGATACGCAGTATTTT.

This clonotype was seen more than once but under ten times. This chain links TRBV6-5 with TRBJ1-2, with a tentative D call TRBD1 (6 bases). In germline, CDR1 is MNHEY, CDR2 SVGAGI. Trimming pared 5 bases from V and 2 bases from J, leaving 6 bases between. This CDR3 region has 12 residues. The CDR3 DNA reads TGTGCCAGCAGTGACAGGAACTATGGCTACACCTTC. Translated, it gives CASSDRNYGYTF.

There are many counts of this clonotype. The gene calls are TRBV14 and TRBJ2-7; D is unresolved. Germline CDR1 SGHDN, CDR2 FVKESK. This CDR3 has 13 amino acids. The V end lost 5 bases, the J end lost 6 bases, and 14 bases lay between the germline ends. The CDR3 DNA reads as TGTGCCAGCAGCATAAGAACCTCGGGCGAGCAGTACTTC. Its translation: CASSIRTSGEQYF.

This clonotype was seen only a few times. The chain uses TRBV5-1 and TRBJ2-7, with 8 bases fitting TRBD1. V dropped 4 bases and J dropped 5; count of bases not matched to a gene: 5. The CDR3 loop spans 13 amino acids. Germline assignment: CDR1 SGHRS and CDR2 YFSETQ. Here the CDR3 DNA reads TGCGCCAGCAGCGAGCAGGGGGCCAACGAGCAGTACTTC. Translating gives CASSEQGANEQYF.